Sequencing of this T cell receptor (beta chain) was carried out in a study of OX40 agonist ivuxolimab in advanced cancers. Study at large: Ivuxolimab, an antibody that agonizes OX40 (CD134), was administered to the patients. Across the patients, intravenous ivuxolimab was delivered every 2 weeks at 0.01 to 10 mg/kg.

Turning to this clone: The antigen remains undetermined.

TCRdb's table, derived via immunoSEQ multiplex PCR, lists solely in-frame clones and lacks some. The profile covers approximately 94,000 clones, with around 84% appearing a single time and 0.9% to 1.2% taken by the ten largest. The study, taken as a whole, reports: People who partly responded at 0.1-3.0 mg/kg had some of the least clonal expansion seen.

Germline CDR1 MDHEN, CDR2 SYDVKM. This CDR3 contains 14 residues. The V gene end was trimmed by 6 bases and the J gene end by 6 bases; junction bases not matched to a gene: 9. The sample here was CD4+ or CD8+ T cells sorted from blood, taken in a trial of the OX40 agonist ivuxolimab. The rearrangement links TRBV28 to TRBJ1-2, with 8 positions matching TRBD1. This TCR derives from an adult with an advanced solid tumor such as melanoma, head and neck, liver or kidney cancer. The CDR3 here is CASSFLRTGNGYTF. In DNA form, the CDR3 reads TGTGCCAGCAGCTTTCTCAGGACAGGGAATGGCTACACCTTC.